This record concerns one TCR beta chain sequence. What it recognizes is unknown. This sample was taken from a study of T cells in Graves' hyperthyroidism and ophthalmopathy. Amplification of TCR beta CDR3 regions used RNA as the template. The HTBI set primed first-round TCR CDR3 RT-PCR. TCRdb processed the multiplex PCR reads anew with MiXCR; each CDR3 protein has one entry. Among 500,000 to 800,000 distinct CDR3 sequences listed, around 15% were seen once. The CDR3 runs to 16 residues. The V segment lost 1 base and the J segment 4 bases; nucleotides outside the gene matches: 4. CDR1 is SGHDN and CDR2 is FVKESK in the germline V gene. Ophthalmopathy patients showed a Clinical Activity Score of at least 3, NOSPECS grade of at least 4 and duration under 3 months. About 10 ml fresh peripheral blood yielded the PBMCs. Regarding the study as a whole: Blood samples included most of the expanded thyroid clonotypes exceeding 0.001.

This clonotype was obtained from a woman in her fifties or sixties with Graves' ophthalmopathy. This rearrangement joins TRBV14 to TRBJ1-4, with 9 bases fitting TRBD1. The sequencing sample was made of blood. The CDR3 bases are TGTGCCAGCAGCCAAGTCCGGGACAGGGTTAATGAAAAACTGTTTTTT. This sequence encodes CASSQVRDRVNEKLFF.